Presented here are 21 T cell receptor beta chains from one specimen sequenced in a study of shared clonotypes between healthy human individuals. Some clones are missing from TCRdb's copy, which holds only in-frame ones; the method was immunoSEQ multiplex PCR. The repertoire includes 550,000 to 800,000 clones, around two thirds of them detected once, and approximately 1.8% sits in the top ten. Sequenced sample: memory CD4+ T cells sorted from blood. Subset reported: CD45RA-negative fraction. Receptors originate from a woman aged 25-40 years in good health.

The chain couples TRBV18 to TRBJ2-3, with unresolved D. V dropped 0 bases and J dropped 2 bases, with 9 bases sitting between them. The CDR3 is 15 amino acids. Germline CDR1 reads KGHSH; CDR2 reads LQKENI. The CDR3: CASSPPSSPTDTQYF. As DNA, the CDR3 is TGTGCCAGCTCACCACCATCTTCCCCCACAGATACGCAGTATTTT.

Points on this clone: A much more abundant neighbour one base away suggests this may be a read error. The sample has other DNA sequences that encode this CDR3 too. The chain couples TRBV5-1 to TRBJ2-2; TRBD1 aligns across 11 bases. The CDR3 is 15 residues long. Unmatched junction bases numbered 4, after V lost 4 bases and J lost 5 bases. Germline V lookup: CDR1 SGHRS, CDR2 YFSETQ. The CDR3 protein is CASSTGTGGTGELFF. The DNA of the CDR3 is TGCGCCAGCAGCACAGGGACAGGGGGAACCGGGGAGCTGTTTTTT.

This chain uses TRBV21-1 with TRBJ1-5. TRBV21-1 is described as a pseudogene. This CDR3 has 12 residues. CDR3 bases: TGTGCCAGCAGCAAAACCAATCAGCCCCAGCATTTT. Translation: CASSKTNQPQHF.

The chain uses TRBV27 and TRBJ1-3; perhaps TRBD1 as D (6 bases). The CDR3 covers 15 residues. V dropped 5 bases and J dropped 0 bases, with 11 bases sitting between them. Germline values: CDR1 MNHEY, CDR2 SMNVEV (reference sequence). This CDR3 reads CASSPQGSSGNTIYF. The CDR3 DNA follows: TGTGCCAGCAGTCCCCAGGGGAGCTCTGGAAACACCATATATTTT.

The rearrangement links TRBV10-2 to TRBJ1-1; no definite D call. CDR1 is WSHSY, CDR2 SAAADI, per germline. CDR3 size: 13 residues. The ends were cut back, 8 bases at V and 1 base at J, with 11 bases in the middle. In DNA, the CDR3 is TGCGCCAGCGGAAACCAGGCGAACACTGAAGCTTTCTTT. This encodes CASGNQANTEAFF.

The chain carries TRBV7-9 and TRBJ2-1; 8 nucleotides line up with TRBD2. The CDR3 spans 18 residues. V dropped 8 bases and J dropped 12; count of bases not matched to a gene: 27. Germline loops: CDR1 SEHNR, CDR2 FQNEAQ (reference sequence). This CDR3 is CASVSRRGVERETLGQFF. The CDR3 region has the DNA TGTGCCAGCGTTAGCCGTCGTGGGGTCGAGCGGGAGACCCTTGGGCAGTTCTTC.

The chain joins TRBV28 to TRBJ2-2; D is undetermined. Germline values: CDR1 MDHEN, CDR2 SYDVKM. The germline V and J ends were trimmed by 2 bases and 4 bases, with 8 bases remaining between them. This CDR3 comprises 14 residues. The chain's CDR3 is CASSLEQLTGELFF. The CDR3 bases are TGTGCCAGCAGTTTAGAACAGCTCACCGGGGAGCTGTTTTTT.

J is TRBJ2-1 and V is TRBV7-2; D may be TRBD2 (6 bases). Germline V gene data show CDR1 as SGHTA and CDR2 as FQGNSA. With 6 bases removed from V and 8 bases from J, the gap between germline ends came to 20 bases. The CDR3 is 15 residues long. CDR3 loop: CASSSSVLVGDEQFF. CDR3 in DNA: TGTGCCAGCAGTTCTAGCGTACTAGTGGGGGATGAGCAGTTCTTC.

The table lists this clone with a few counts. The V call is TRBV11-2, the J call TRBJ2-2, with D possibly being TRBD1 (6 bases). The length of the CDR3 is 15 residues. V was shortened by 5 bases and J by 2 bases, with 12 bases between the two germline ends. Germline V lookup: CDR1 SGHAT, CDR2 FQNNGV. The CDR3, as DNA: TGTGCCAGCAGCCTCCGACAGGCTAACACCGGGGAGCTGTTTTTT. Translation: CASSLRQANTGELFF.

This clone was picked up a small number of times. The chain links TRBV5-5 to TRBJ2-5; D is unclear. This CDR3 spans 13 amino acids. CDR1 SGHKS and CDR2 YYEKEE come from the germline V gene (reference sequence). Trimming stripped 4 bases from V and 4 bases from J, with 11 bases between. This chain's CDR3 is CASSPAMGETQYF. The CDR3 bases are TGTGCCAGCAGCCCCGCCATGGGAGAGACCCAGTACTTC.

In DNA, the CDR3 is TGTGCCAGCTCCTTCGTAAGGAGGCCGATCACAGATACGCAGTATTTT. The encoded protein is CASSFVRRPITDTQYF. The chain uses TRBV28 and TRBJ2-3; a possible D gene is TRBD2 (5 bases). The CDR3 spans 16 residues. The V and J ends lost 8 bases and 2 bases respectively, with 20 bases between them. Germline-derived CDR1 and CDR2 are MDHEN and SYDVKM.

This clone was detected ten times or more. The rearrangement joins TRBV18 to TRBJ1-1; D might be TRBD1 (5 bases). Trimming took 6 bases from V and 6 from J, leaving 14 bases between them. The CDR3 runs to 13 residues. CDR1 and CDR2 (germline): KGHSH, LQKENI. The CDR3 reads CASSIDSPAEAFF. The CDR3 nucleotides are TGTGCCAGCTCCATCGACAGCCCTGCTGAAGCTTTCTTT. The variable domain in full, with the rest retrieved from reference TRBV18 and TRBJ1-1, is NAGVMQNPRHLVRRRGQEARLRCSPMKGHSHVYWYRQLPEEGLKFMVYLQKENIIDESGMPKERFSAEFPKEGPSILRIQQVVRGDSAAYFCASSIDSPAEAFFGQGTRLTVV.

This clone appeared a single time. This chain uses TRBV7-2 with TRBJ2-7, with D perhaps matching TRBD1 or TRBD2 (5 bases each). Trimming cost V 5 bases and J 6 bases, with 20 bases left between them. This CDR3 spans 15 amino acids. Germline V CDR1 and CDR2: SGHTA, FQGNSA. The DNA of the CDR3 is TGTGCCAGCAGCCGCTTTGGGACCGAAGCTGTCGAGCAGTACTTC. Translated: CASSRFGTEAVEQYF.

The chain combines TRBV18 with TRBJ1-2; 11 bases are a match to TRBD1. V dropped 5 bases and J dropped 10; count of bases not matched to a gene: 15. Germline-derived CDR1 and CDR2 are KGHSH and LQKENI. The CDR3 contains 16 residues. Here the CDR3 DNA reads TGTGCCAGCTCAGCCGGACAGGGGGCGCTACCTATGGCCTACACCTTC. Translated, it gives CASSAGQGALPMAYTF.

This clone was found a few times. The chain links TRBV6-6 to TRBJ2-1; D gene unclear. The CDR3 loop spans 15 amino acids. The germline V gene encodes CDR1 MNHNY and CDR2 SVGAGI (reference sequence). Trimming cost V 2 bases and J 4 bases, with 12 bases left between them. CDR3 DNA sequence: TGTGCCAGCAGTTACGCACCGGCAAGGTACAATGAGCAGTTCTTC. Its translation is CASSYAPARYNEQFF.

The chain is built from TRBV14 and TRBJ2-7; 9 nucleotides agree with TRBD2. V trimming: 1 base; J trimming: 7 bases; junction bases outside the gene matches: 11. This CDR3 contains 16 residues. CDR1 and CDR2 (germline): SGHDN, FVKESK. The CDR3, as DNA: TGTGCCAGCAGCCAAGTACCGGCTAGCGGGACAAGGGAGCAGTACTTC. Translation gives CASSQVPASGTREQYF. Full variable domain (rest looked up from reference TRBV14 and TRBJ2-7): EAGVTQFPSHSVIEKGQTVTLRCDPISGHDNLYWYRRVMGKEIKFLLHFVKESKQDESGMPNNRFLAERTGGTYSTLKVQPAELEDSGVYFCASSQVPASGTREQYFGPGTRLTVT.

CDR3 nucleotides: TGTGCCAGCAGCTTAGAAGGAGGGGGGGAGACCCAGTACTTC. It codes for CASSLEGGGETQYF. This rearrangement joins TRBV13 to TRBJ2-5; D may be TRBD1 or TRBD2 (6 bases each). This CDR3 comprises 14 residues. Germline V lookup: CDR1 PRHDT, CDR2 FYEKMQ (reference sequence). V shed 1 base and J shed 5 bases, with 11 bases lying between them. Together with reference TRBV13 and TRBJ2-5, the CDR3 gives the full variable domain: AAGVIQSPRHLIKEKRETATLKCYPIPRHDTVYWYQQGPGQDPQFLISFYEKMQSDKGSIPDRFSAQQFSDYHSELNMSSLELGDSALYFCASSLEGGGETQYFGPGTRLLVL.

The CDR3 reads CASSYTTGGAYDEQFF. DNA of the CDR3: TGTGCCAGCAGTTACACCACAGGGGGCGCTTATGATGAGCAGTTCTTC. The chain couples TRBV6-5 to TRBJ2-1; 9 bases align to TRBD1. Per germline, CDR1 MNHEY and CDR2 SVGAGI. After removal of 2 bases from V and 8 bases from J, the junction contained 10 bases not matched to a gene. The CDR3 contains 16 residues.

The chain has TRBV6-6 and TRBJ1-2; no definite D call. Germline assignment: CDR1 MNHNY and CDR2 SVGAGI (reference sequence). The CDR3 spans 14 residues. Trimming took 2 bases from V and 4 from J, leaving 11 bases between them. CDR3 sequence (DNA): TGTGCCAGCAGTTACGGGGATCGGAGCTATGGCTACACCTTC. It encodes CASSYGDRSYGYTF.

This clone showed up just once. V gene TRBV28 combines with J gene TRBJ2-7; 7 bases map to TRBD1. The CDR3 is 12 residues long. The V segment lost 5 bases and the J segment 4 bases; nucleotides outside the gene matches: 2. Germline CDR1 reads MDHEN; CDR2 reads SYDVKM. In nucleotides, the CDR3 is TGTGCCAGCAGTACAGGGGTTTACGAGCAGTACTTC. It is translated as CASSTGVYEQYF.

This clone has just one count. This chain uses TRBV29-1 with TRBJ1-1; D might be TRBD1 (5 bases). V lost 0 bases, J lost 1 base, and 12 bases lay in between. Germline CDR1 reads SQVTM; CDR2 reads ANQGSEA. The CDR3 loop spans 15 amino acids. The CDR3 is CSVEDGEGRNTEAFF. DNA for the CDR3: TGCAGCGTTGAAGATGGAGAGGGGAGGAACACTGAAGCTTTCTTT.